The source of this TCR beta chain is a study of T cell responses to AZD1222 COVID-19 vaccine. CDR1 LGHDT and CDR2 YNNKEL come from the germline V gene (reference sequence). The J segment lost 1 base and the V segment lost 0 bases, leaving 9 bases of the junction unmatched. The CDR3 covers 17 residues. Pooled in the analysis were second doses at about 4 or about 12 weeks. Repertoires were generated with immunoSEQ multiplex PCR, while TCRdb's copy carries only in-frame clones and drops some. The profile shows roughly 150,000 clones, just over 90% of them singletons. This clone was detected only once. This chain uses TRBV3-1 (or the pseudogene TRBV3-2) with TRBJ2-7; 7 bases are shared with TRBD1. The specimen was peripheral blood, collected 28 days after the second AZD1222 dose. The clonotype comes from an adult who received the AZD1222 COVID-19 vaccine. CDR3 amino acids: CASSQDPLRTGSYEQYF. CDR3 DNA: TGTGCCAGCAGCCAAGACCCCCTCCGGACAGGATCCTACGAGCAGTACTTC.